Below, 23 T cell receptor beta chains from the same sample are listed, as sequenced in a study of shared clonotypes between healthy human individuals. TCRdb's table, derived via immunoSEQ multiplex PCR, lists solely in-frame clones and lacks some. Among hundreds of thousands of clones, about 80% were seen once, and the ten largest hold roughly 2%. The sample comprised memory CD4+ T cells sorted from blood. Subset described: CD45RA-negative fraction. The receptor set was obtained from a woman younger than 45 in good health.

This clone has only a few counts. The same CDR3 is also encoded by other DNA sequences in this sample. The chain joins TRBV7-8 to TRBJ2-7; the D gene is possibly TRBD2 (7 bases). The germline V gene has CDR1 SGHVS and CDR2 FQNEAQ. Trimming shortened V by 1 base and J by 4 bases, and 17 bases separated the two germline ends. This CDR3 region has 16 residues. The CDR3 is CASSLEGGGPRYEQYF. In DNA form, the CDR3 reads TGTGCCAGCAGCTTAGAAGGGGGAGGGCCACGATACGAGCAGTACTTC.

The V gene is TRBV5-1, the J gene TRBJ1-4; TRBD1 is a possible D gene (6 bases). Germline-derived CDR1 and CDR2 are SGHRS and YFSETQ. The CDR3 runs 15 residues. V was cut by 4 bases and J by 0 bases, with 10 bases left in between. CDR3 loop: CASSPRGTTNEKLFF. The DNA for the CDR3 is TGCGCCAGCAGCCCAAGGGGGACAACTAATGAAAAACTGTTTTTT.

The genes are TRBV2 and TRBJ2-2, with D possibly called TRBD1 or TRBD2 (6 bases each). Looked up from germline, CDR1 is SNHLY and CDR2 is FYNNEI. V dropped 0 bases and J dropped 2 bases, with 10 bases sitting between them. The CDR3 spans 16 residues. DNA for the CDR3: TGTGCCAGCAGTGAAGCGGGCGGGACAAACACCGGGGAGCTGTTTTTT. This encodes CASSEAGGTNTGELFF.

This clone has only a few counts. The V and J genes are TRBV27 and TRBJ1-5; unclear D gene. The V gene's germline CDR1 is MNHEY and CDR2 SMNVEV (reference sequence). This CDR3 is built from 11 residues. The V end was cut by 8 bases, the J end by 9 bases, with 11 bases between. The CDR3 DNA reads as TGTGCCAGCGGAACTCTCTGGCCCCAGCATTTT. This encodes CASGTLWPQHF.

The V call is TRBV28, the J call TRBJ1-2, with D possibly matching TRBD1 (6 bases). V was shortened by 2 bases and J by 2 bases, with 15 bases between the two germline ends. Germline V CDR1 and CDR2: MDHEN, SYDVKM. CDR3 length: 16 residues. The CDR3 reads CASSLPPGQLNYGYTF. CDR3 sequence (DNA): TGTGCCAGCAGTTTACCGCCGGGACAACTAAACTATGGCTACACCTTC.

This clone was detected ten times or more. The V call is TRBV7-9, the J call TRBJ2-4; D may be TRBD1 or TRBD2 (5 bases each). Germline V gene data show CDR1 as SEHNR and CDR2 as FQNEAQ (reference sequence). This CDR3 has 19 residues. The V end lost 1 base, the J end lost 1 base, and 20 bases lay between the germline ends. The CDR3 DNA sequence: TGTGCCAGCAGCTTAGACCCAGGGATGAGGGCGCTGGCCAAAAACATTCAGTACTTC. Amino acid sequence: CASSLDPGMRALAKNIQYF. Together with reference TRBV7-9 and TRBJ2-4, the CDR3 gives the full variable domain: DTGVSQNPRHKITKRGQNVTFRCDPISEHNRLYWYRQTLGQGPEFLTYFQNEAQLEKSRLLSDRFSAERPKGSFSTLEIQRTEQGDSAMYLCASSLDPGMRALAKNIQYFGAGTRLSVL.

The J gene is TRBJ2-7, the V gene TRBV28, with 7 bases aligning to TRBD1. V shed 6 bases, J shed 5 bases, and the junction held 10 bases outside the gene matches. CDR1 and CDR2 from the germline V gene are MDHEN and SYDVKM. This CDR3 has 14 residues. CDR3 protein: CASRVPGQTDEQYF. DNA of the CDR3: TGTGCCAGCAGGGTACCGGGACAGACTGACGAGCAGTACTTC.

The V gene is TRBV5-1, the J gene TRBJ2-6; D uncertain. Per germline, CDR1 SGHRS and CDR2 YFSETQ. Trimming took 1 base from V and 0 from J, leaving 20 bases between them. The CDR3 spans 20 residues. CDR3 DNA: TGCGCCAGCAGCTTGCCCCCCAAACCTTACGAGAGCTCTGGGGCCAACGTCCTGACTTTC. Its protein is CASSLPPKPYESSGANVLTF.

This chain joins TRBV28 and TRBJ2-2; no clear D gene. The V end was cut by 3 bases, the J end by 3 bases, with 14 bases between. Germline values: CDR1 MDHEN, CDR2 SYDVKM. CDR3 length: 16 amino acids. Here the CDR3 reads CASSFSQSADTGELFF. The CDR3 DNA follows: TGTGCCAGCAGTTTCTCTCAATCAGCCGACACCGGGGAGCTGTTTTTT. Complete variable domain (other parts from reference TRBV28 and TRBJ2-2): DVKVTQSSRYLVKRTGEKVFLECVQDMDHENMFWYRQDPGLGLRLIYFSYDVKMKEKGDIPEGYSVSREKKERFSLILESASTNQTSMYLCASSFSQSADTGELFFGEGSRLTVL.

For this clone: This may stem from a read error, because a much larger clone lies one nucleotide away. CDR3 region: CASSSMRTSGRADTRYF. CDR3 bases: TGTGCCAGCAGTTCAATGAGGACTAGCGGGAGGGCAGATACGCGGTATTTT. The chain has TRBV28 and TRBJ2-3; 15 bases are a match to TRBD2. The CDR3 loop spans 17 amino acids. CDR1 is MDHEN, CDR2 SYDVKM, per germline.

This chain uses TRBV7-2 with TRBJ2-2; D remains ambiguous. With 2 bases removed from V and 4 bases from J, the gap between germline ends came to 11 bases. This CDR3 is built from 15 residues. Germline V gene sequence: CDR1 SGHTA, CDR2 FQGNSA. This chain's CDR3 is CASSLYGQLTGELFF. DNA for the CDR3: TGTGCCAGCAGCTTATACGGGCAGCTCACCGGGGAGCTGTTTTTT.

This chain joins TRBV19 and TRBJ2-5; D possibly corresponds to TRBD2 (5 bases). The J call is uncertain, as TRBJ2-7 better fits the DNA end. CDR3 length: 14 residues. Germline V gene lookup returns CDR1 LNHDA and CDR2 SQIVND (reference sequence). In DNA form, the CDR3 reads TGTGCCAGTAGTAGGCTTGGACTTGCCTACGAGCAGTACTTC. It translates to CASSRLGLAYEQYF.

The rearrangement joins TRBV6-6 to TRBJ2-5, with 10 bases identical to TRBD2. Trimming cost V 0 bases and J 4 bases; bases outside gene matches: 2. CDR3 length: 15 residues. CDR1 is MNHNY and CDR2 is SVGAGI in the germline V gene (reference sequence). The CDR3 region is CASSYSTSGPETQYF. DNA for the CDR3: TGTGCCAGCAGTTACTCGACTAGCGGGCCAGAGACCCAGTACTTC.

The chain carries TRBV9 and TRBJ1-6; D gene uncertain. This CDR3 is built from 16 residues. Trimming removed 3 bases from V and 0 bases from J, with 10 bases in between. Germline loops: CDR1 SGDLS, CDR2 YYNGEE. In DNA form, the CDR3 reads TGTGCCAGCAGCGCGGACGGAAGCTCCTATAATTCACCCCTCCACTTT. Residues: CASSADGSSYNSPLHF. Together with reference TRBV9 and TRBJ1-6, the CDR3 gives the full variable domain: DSGVTQTPKHLITATGQRVTLRCSPRSGDLSVYWYQQSLDQGLQFLIQYYNGEERAKGNILERFSAQQFPDLHSELNLSSLELGDSALYFCASSADGSSYNSPLHFGNGTRLTVT.

This clone has only a few counts. The chain combines TRBV27 with TRBJ2-7; 11 bases align to TRBD2. J lost 2 bases, V lost 10 bases, and 7 bases had no gene match. Germline V CDR1 and CDR2: MNHEY, SMNVEV (reference sequence). The CDR3 totals 14 residues. DNA for the CDR3: TGTGCCACCCAGTCTAGCGGGAGGACCTACGAGCAGTACTTC. The encoded protein is CATQSSGRTYEQYF.

This clone was counted ten times or more. V usage is TRBV4-1 and J usage is TRBJ1-5, with a possible D match to TRBD1 (5 bases). The CDR3 loop spans 14 amino acids. Germline-derived CDR1 and CDR2 are MGHRA and YSYEKL. V gave up 1 base and J gave up 5 bases, with 9 bases separating them. Here the CDR3 DNA reads TGCGCCAGCAGCCAAGCAGACAGTTATCAGCCCCAGCATTTT. It codes for CASSQADSYQPQHF.

This clone came up a few times. The chain couples TRBV7-9 to TRBJ2-1; no reliable D call. Germline V gives CDR1 SEHNR, CDR2 FQNEAQ (reference sequence). This CDR3 is 15 amino acids long. Trimming shortened V by 4 bases and J by 9 bases, and 19 bases separated the two germline ends. CDR3 DNA: TGTGCCAGCAGCTCCCCCCGCCTGATCCGTGTTGAGCAGTTCTTC. Translating gives CASSSPRLIRVEQFF.

This chain connects TRBV30 to TRBJ2-1; 10 bases are shared with TRBD2. This CDR3 is built from 13 residues. V lost 5 bases and J lost 7; bases outside the gene matches: 5. Germline CDR1 is GTSNPN and CDR2 is SVGIG (reference sequence). The CDR3 sequence: CAWQTSGVNEQFF. The CDR3 DNA is TGTGCCTGGCAAACTAGCGGGGTTAATGAGCAGTTCTTC.

This rearrangement joins TRBV15 to TRBJ2-5; 8 bases align to TRBD1. Germline V gives CDR1 LNHNV, CDR2 YYDKDF (reference sequence). This CDR3 is 13 amino acids long. Trimming at V came to 4 bases and at J to 4 bases, leaving 2 bases not matched to a gene. The CDR3 DNA reads as TGTGCCACCAGCATTGGACAGGGAGAGACCCAGTACTTC. Protein: CATSIGQGETQYF.

Comment on this clone: Other DNA sequences within the sample encode an identical CDR3. The CDR3 spells CASSPASGAYNEQFF. The CDR3 bases are TGCGCCAGCAGCCCCGCCAGCGGCGCCTACAATGAGCAGTTCTTC. The gene calls are TRBV5-1 and TRBJ2-1; possible D gene TRBD2, 5 bases. CDR3 length: 15 amino acids. Trimming took 4 bases from V and 2 from J, leaving 13 bases between them. Germline lookup yields CDR1 SGHRS and CDR2 YFSETQ.

The sample holds a few counts of this clone. The V gene is TRBV11-2, the J gene TRBJ2-3; D is uncertain. The CDR3 sequence is 17 residues long. Trimming stripped 3 bases from V and 1 base from J, with 17 bases between. Germline V gives CDR1 SGHAT, CDR2 FQNNGV. The CDR3 coding sequence is TGTGCCAGCAGCTTTCTTGACCTCCCAAGAGGCACAGATACGCAGTATTTT. It is translated as CASSFLDLPRGTDTQYF.

The chain recombines TRBV6-5 with TRBJ2-5; possibly TRBD2 for D (7 bases). The CDR3 is 14 amino acids. Germline V lookup: CDR1 MNHEY, CDR2 SVGAGI. With 6 bases removed from V and 4 bases from J, the gap between germline ends came to 15 bases. CDR3 sequence: CASSGRGRGETQYF. In nucleotides, the CDR3 is TGTGCCAGCAGCGGGCGGGGGCGCGGAGAGACCCAGTACTTC.

In its sample, this clone was seen a few times. This sequence joins TRBV5-4 and TRBJ2-5; 9 nucleotides line up with TRBD2. The DNA end favors TRBJ2-7, so the J call may be wrong. Germline-derived CDR1 and CDR2 are SGHNT and YYREEE (reference sequence). This CDR3 contains 13 residues. The CDR3 coding sequence is TGTGCCAGCAGCCCTGGACTAGCGATCGAGCAGTACTTC. Translation gives CASSPGLAIEQYF.